These T cell receptor beta chains were read from a single sample in a study of blood T cell repertoires in COVID-19. Only in-frame clones appear in the TCRdb table, and some are missing; sequencing was by immunoSEQ multiplex PCR. The table shows around 300,000 clones, with around 85% occurring only once. Sequenced material: peripheral blood. The receptor set was obtained from a human donor in a cohort sampled during active COVID-19. Each CDR3 is given with its conserved first and last residue. A D gene is named only where the DNA matches it firmly. Not all rows give a size; the values are once, few, many and, for expanded clones, a class.

d_call	v_call	j_call	clone_size	cdr3_nt	cdr3_aa
TRBD2	TRBV6-5	TRBJ2-7	NA	TGTGCCAGCAGTTTCGTGGGTGCGGGGGTGCAGTACTTC	CASSFVGAGVQYF
TRBD1	TRBV3-1/TRBV3-2	TRBJ1-2	NA	TGTGCCAGCAGCCATCTACAGGGGCTGTCGGCTGGCTACACCTTC	CASSHLQGLSAGYTF
TRBD1	TRBV6-5	TRBJ2-2	NA	TGTGCCAGCAGTTGGGACAGGGTAGGAACCGGGGAGCTGTTTTTT	CASSWDRVGTGELFF
NA	TRBV15	TRBJ2-5	NA	TGTGCCACCAGCGCGGGGCCGAAAGAGACCCAGTACTTC	CATSAGPKETQYF
TRBD1	TRBV9	TRBJ1-2	NA	TGTGCCAGCAGCCGGGACAGGGGTAACTATGGCTACACCTTC	CASSRDRGNYGYTF
TRBD1	TRBV6-6	TRBJ2-3	NA	TGTGCCAGCAGCCCGGGACAGGCGGGCACAGATACGCAGTATTTT	CASSPGQAGTDTQYF
TRBD1	TRBV7-3	TRBJ1-1	NA	TGTGCCAGCAGCTTACTCGGAACAGGGGGGAACACTGAAGCTTTCTTT	CASSLLGTGGNTEAFF
TRBD2	TRBV27	TRBJ2-1	NA	TGTGCCAGCAGCTCCCTAGCGGGGGCCTACAATGAGCAGTTCTTC	CASSSLAGAYNEQFF
NA	TRBV20-1	TRBJ2-7	NA	TGCAGTGCTAGTCCTTACGGAGGTACCTCGCCCGAGCAGTACTTC	CSASPYGGTSPEQYF
NA	TRBV27	TRBJ2-7	NA	TGTGCCAGCAGTTTATCTAAGGGGGGGTACTACGAGCAGTACTTC	CASSLSKGGYYEQYF
NA	TRBV7-9	TRBJ2-3	NA	TGTGCCAGCAGTATGGGAGGCACAGATACGCAGTATTTT	CASSMGGTDTQYF
TRBD1	TRBV4-1	TRBJ1-5	NA	TGCGCCAGCAGCCTAGTCCTCAGGGGGCCGGGTCAGCCCCAGCATTTT	CASSLVLRGPGQPQHF
NA	TRBV29-1	TRBJ2-7	NA	TGCAGCGTTCAACAGGCGGAGGGTGAGCAGTACTTC	CSVQQAEGEQYF
TRBD2	TRBV4-2	TRBJ2-3	NA	TGTGCCAGCAGCCCACCGACTAGCGGGGGGTCAGATACGCAGTATTTT	CASSPPTSGGSDTQYF
TRBD1	TRBV19	TRBJ1-1	NA	TGTGCCAGTACTCGGGACAGACTGAACACTGAAGCTTTCTTT	CASTRDRLNTEAFF
TRBD1	TRBV4-2	TRBJ1-4	NA	TGTGCCAGCAGCCAAGGCGCTGCCGGGACAGCTAATGAAAAACTGTTTTTT	CASSQGAAGTANEKLFF
NA	TRBV15	TRBJ2-6	NA	TGTGCCACCAGCAGACTACGGACAGCCGCCGGCGTCCTGACTTTC	CATSRLRTAAGVLTF
NA	TRBV19	TRBJ1-6	NA	TGTGCCAGTAGTCCGGACAGCTTCTCCTATAATTCACCCCTCCACTTT	CASSPDSFSYNSPLHF
NA	TRBV4-1	TRBJ1-2	NA	TGCGCCAGCAGCCAAGGCGGTGCAGACTATGGCTACACCTTC	CASSQGGADYGYTF
NA	TRBV10-3	TRBJ1-1	NA	TGTGCCATCAGGGAGGAGGTTGTCACTGAAGCTTTCTTT	CAIREEVVTEAFF
TRBD1	TRBV30	TRBJ1-1	NA	TGTGCCTGGAGTCGACACAGGGGGCGTAATGTCAGCACTGAAGCTTTCTTT	CAWSRHRGRNVSTEAFF
NA	TRBV3-1/TRBV3-2	TRBJ2-5	NA	TGTGCCAGCAGCACTTCGGGGGAGACCCAGTACTTC	CASSTSGETQYF
TRBD1	TRBV11-1	TRBJ2-3	NA	TGTGCCAGCAGCCCGGGACAGGACACAGATACGCAGTATTTT	CASSPGQDTDTQYF
TRBD2	TRBV7-9	TRBJ2-7	NA	TGTGCCAGCAGCCCCTCGGGGGGCTACGAGCAGTACTTC	CASSPSGGYEQYF
NA	TRBV6-2/TRBV6-3	TRBJ2-5	NA	TGTGCCAGCAGCCGGCCGGGGGAGACCCAGTACTTC	CASSRPGETQYF
NA	TRBV10-2	TRBJ1-5	NA	TGCGCCAGCAGTGAGGTCGGGAGGAGCAATCAGCCCCAGCATTTT	CASSEVGRSNQPQHF
NA	TRBV5-5	TRBJ1-2	NA	TGTGCCAGCAGCTCGTTTGAGGCCTATGGCTACACCTTC	CASSSFEAYGYTF
NA	TRBV18	TRBJ2-1	NA	TGTGCCAGCTCACCAGAACAGATCCTATACAATGAGCAGTTCTTC	CASSPEQILYNEQFF
TRBD2	TRBV11-2	TRBJ2-3	NA	TGTGCCAGCAGCTCCCTCGGGACTAGCGGGGACGGGTGGGATACGCAGTATTTT	CASSSLGTSGDGWDTQYF
NA	TRBV4-1	TRBJ2-1	NA	TGCGCCAGCAGCCAAGGGAGGAATGAGCAGTTCTTC	CASSQGRNEQFF
NA	TRBV7-3	TRBJ1-1	few	TGTGCCAGCAGCTTCTCGGTGAACACTGAAGCTTTCTTT	CASSFSVNTEAFF
NA	TRBV6-5	TRBJ1-1	NA	TGTGCCAGCAGTTACGAGTTTGAAGCTTTCTTT	CASSYEFEAFF
TRBD1	TRBV28	TRBJ1-4	NA	TGTGCCAGCAGGCTAGGGGGCTGGGAAAAACTGTTTTTT	CASRLGGWEKLFF
TRBD2	TRBV10-2	TRBJ2-2	once	TGCGCCAGCGGGGGACTAGCGGAGAACACCGGGGAGCTGTTTTTT	CASGGLAENTGELFF
NA	TRBV29-1	TRBJ1-2	NA	TGCAGCGTTGAATCCCACGGAGGCTATGGCTACACCTTC	CSVESHGGYGYTF
TRBD2	TRBV5-1	TRBJ2-7	few	TGCGCCAGCAGCTGGACTAGCGGGGGCGTCGAGCAGTACTTC	CASSWTSGGVEQYF
NA	TRBV11-2	TRBJ2-3	many	TGTGCCAGCAGCTTAGGGGGGCCCGCATTGCAGTATTTT	CASSLGGPALQYF
TRBD2	TRBV24-1	TRBJ2-4	NA	TGTGCCACCAGTGATTCTGAGACGGGGAGGGACATTCAGTACTTC	CATSDSETGRDIQYF
TRBD1	TRBV30	TRBJ2-7	NA	TGTGCCTGGAGTGCTGACAGGGAGATGGCCTACGAGCAGTACTTC	CAWSADREMAYEQYF
NA	TRBV24-1	TRBJ1-5	NA	TGTGCCACCAGTGAGGGGTGGGAGAATCAGCCCCAGCATTTT	CATSEGWENQPQHF
NA	TRBV7-9	TRBJ2-2	NA	TGTGCCAGCAGCCCCCGCGGGGCCAACACCGGGGAGCTGTTTTTT	CASSPRGANTGELFF
TRBD1	TRBV5-6	TRBJ2-7	NA	TGTGCCAGCAGCCTAGGGACAGTAGTCCACGAGCAGTACTTC	CASSLGTVVHEQYF